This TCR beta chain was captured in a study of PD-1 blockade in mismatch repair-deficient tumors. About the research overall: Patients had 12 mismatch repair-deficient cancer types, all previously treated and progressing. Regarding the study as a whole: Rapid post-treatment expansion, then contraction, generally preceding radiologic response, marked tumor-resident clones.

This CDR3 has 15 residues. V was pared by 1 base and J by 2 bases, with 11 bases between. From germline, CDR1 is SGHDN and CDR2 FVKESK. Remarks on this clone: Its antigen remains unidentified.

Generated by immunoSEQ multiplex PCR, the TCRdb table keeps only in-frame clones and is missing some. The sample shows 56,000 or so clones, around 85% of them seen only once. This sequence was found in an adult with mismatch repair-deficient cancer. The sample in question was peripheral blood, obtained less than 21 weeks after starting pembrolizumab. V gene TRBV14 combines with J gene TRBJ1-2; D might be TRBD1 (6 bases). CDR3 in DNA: TGTGCCAGCAGCCAAGGACAGGCTCTCAACTATGGCTACACCTTC. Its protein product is CASSQGQALNYGYTF.